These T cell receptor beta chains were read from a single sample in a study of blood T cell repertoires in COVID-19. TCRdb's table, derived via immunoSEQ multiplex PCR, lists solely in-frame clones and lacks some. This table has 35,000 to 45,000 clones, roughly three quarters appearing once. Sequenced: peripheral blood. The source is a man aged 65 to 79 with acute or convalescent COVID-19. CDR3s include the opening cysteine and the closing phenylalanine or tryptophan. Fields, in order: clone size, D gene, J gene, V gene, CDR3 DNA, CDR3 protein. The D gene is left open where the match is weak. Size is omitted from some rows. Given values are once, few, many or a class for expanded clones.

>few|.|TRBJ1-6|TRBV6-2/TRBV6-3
TGTGCCAGCAGTCCCGTGCCACGGGGAGGCTCACCCCTCCACTTT
CASSPVPRGGSPLHF
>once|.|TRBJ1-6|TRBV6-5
TGTGCCAGCAGTTACATGTCAGGGGCAGGCTCACCCCTCCACTTT
CASSYMSGAGSPLHF
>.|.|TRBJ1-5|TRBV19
TGTGCCAGTAGTACCGGGGACACGTATCAGCCCCAGCATTTT
CASSTGDTYQPQHF
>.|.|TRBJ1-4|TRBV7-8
TGTGCCAGCAGCTTACAAAGGGGCTCTGGAGGGTTGGGAAAACTGTTTTTT
CASSLQRGSGGLGKLFF
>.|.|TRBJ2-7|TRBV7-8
TGTGCCAGCAGCCCACGGGTTGGGGCCCTCTCCTACGAGCAGTACTTC
CASSPRVGALSYEQYF
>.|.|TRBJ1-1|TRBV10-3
TGTGCCATCAGTGGCGGCATTAACACTGAAGCTTTCTTT
CAISGGINTEAFF
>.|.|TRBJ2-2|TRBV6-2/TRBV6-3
TGTGCCAGCAGCGCGTTGCAGGACACCGGGGAGCTGTTTTTT
CASSALQDTGELFF
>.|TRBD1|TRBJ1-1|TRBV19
TGTGCCAGTAGTAGCGACAGGGGGAATCTTAGGAACACTGAAGCTTTCTTT
CASSSDRGNLRNTEAFF
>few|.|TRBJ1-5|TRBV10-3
TGTGCCATCAGTGACAGAAATCAGCCCCAGCATTTT
CAISDRNQPQHF
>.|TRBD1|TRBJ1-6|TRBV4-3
TGCGCCAGCAGCCTACGGGACAGTAATTCACCCCTCCACTTT
CASSLRDSNSPLHF
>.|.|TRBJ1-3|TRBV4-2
TGTGCCAGCAGCCAAGTCTTAAGGGGATCCAGGCATGGAAACACCATATATTTT
CASSQVLRGSRHGNTIYF
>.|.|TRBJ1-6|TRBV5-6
TGTGCCAGCAGCTTGGGGACAGCAGGATCTTATAATTCACCCCTCCACTTT
CASSLGTAGSYNSPLHF
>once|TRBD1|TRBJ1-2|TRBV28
TGTGCCAGCAGTTTCCTAGGGGGCGGCGGCTACACCTTC
CASSFLGGGGYTF
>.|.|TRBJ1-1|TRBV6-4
TGTGCCAGCAGTAAGGACTCGGGACTTGAAGCTTTCTTT
CASSKDSGLEAFF
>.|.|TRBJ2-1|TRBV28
TGTGCCAGCAGTTCGTTAGATGAGCAGTTCTTC
CASSSLDEQFF
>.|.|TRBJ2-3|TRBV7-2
TGTGCCAGCAGCTTGGGGGGGCGGGTAGATACGCAGTATTTT
CASSLGGRVDTQYF
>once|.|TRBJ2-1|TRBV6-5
TGTGCCAGCAGTCCCGTCCTTAGCTCCTACAATGAGCAGTTCTTC
CASSPVLSSYNEQFF
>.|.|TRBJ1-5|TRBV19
TGTGCCAGTAGTATTGCCTATAGCAATCAGCCCCAGCATTTT
CASSIAYSNQPQHF
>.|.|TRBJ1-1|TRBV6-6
TGTGCCAGCAGTAGAGGGAGCACTGAAGCTTTCTTT
CASSRGSTEAFF
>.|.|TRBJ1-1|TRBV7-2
TGTGCCAGCAGCTTACAACAGGGAACTGAAGCTTTCTTT
CASSLQQGTEAFF
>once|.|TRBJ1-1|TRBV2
TGTGCCAGCAGTAGTTTAAAAACTACTGAAGCTTTCTTT
CASSSLKTTEAFF
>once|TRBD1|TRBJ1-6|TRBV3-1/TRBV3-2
TGTGCCAGCAGCCCGGACAGGGTAAGGTCACCCCTCCACTTT
CASSPDRVRSPLHF
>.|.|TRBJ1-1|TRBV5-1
TGCGCCAGCAGCTGGTGGGGGCTAAGTGAAGCTTTCTTT
CASSWWGLSEAFF
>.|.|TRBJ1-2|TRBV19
TGTGCCAGTAGTATAGACGGGAGGGGCGGCTACACCTTC
CASSIDGRGGYTF
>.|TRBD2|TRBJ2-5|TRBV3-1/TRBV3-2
TGTGCCAGCACCCTAGGGGGTGGACTAGCGGGGCAAGAGACCCAGTACTTC
CASTLGGGLAGQETQYF
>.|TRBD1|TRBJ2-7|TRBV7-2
TGTGCCAGCAGCTTAGTGGGACAGCACACCTACGAGCAGTACTTC
CASSLVGQHTYEQYF
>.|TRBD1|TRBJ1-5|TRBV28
TGTGCCAGCAGTTTCAACAGGGGGATTCATCAGCCCCAGCATTTT
CASSFNRGIHQPQHF
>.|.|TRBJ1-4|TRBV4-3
TGCGCCAGCAGCCAAGGTACAGCAACTAATGAAAAACTGTTTTTT
CASSQGTATNEKLFF
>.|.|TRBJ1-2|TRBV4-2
TGTGCCAGCAGCCAAGATCGAATGGGGGGGGCTCTCCATGGCTACACCTTC
CASSQDRMGGALHGYTF
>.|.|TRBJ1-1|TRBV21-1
TGTGCCAGCACCAAGGAGAAGACAGGGGCATCCTGGGACACTGAAGCTTTCTTT
CASTKEKTGASWDTEAFF
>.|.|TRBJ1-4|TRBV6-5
TGTGCCAGCAGTTCCTCAGGGAGCCCTAATGAAAAACTGTTTTTT
CASSSSGSPNEKLFF
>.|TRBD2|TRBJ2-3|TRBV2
TGTGCCAGCAGTGGACTAGCGTTGAGTACGCAGTATTTT
CASSGLALSTQYF
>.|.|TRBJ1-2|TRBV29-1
TGCAGCGTTGAAGACAGCAGGGGAAACTATGGCTACACCTTC
CSVEDSRGNYGYTF
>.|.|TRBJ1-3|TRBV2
TGTGCCAGCGATACCCCTGCAGGGGCAGGAAACACCATATATTTT
CASDTPAGAGNTIYF
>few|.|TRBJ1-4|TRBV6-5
TGTGCCAGCAGTCGGGAGATTGAAAAACTGTTTTTT
CASSREIEKLFF
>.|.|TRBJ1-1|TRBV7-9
TGTGCCAGCAGCAAGGGACTTATGAACACTGAAGCTTTCTTT
CASSKGLMNTEAFF